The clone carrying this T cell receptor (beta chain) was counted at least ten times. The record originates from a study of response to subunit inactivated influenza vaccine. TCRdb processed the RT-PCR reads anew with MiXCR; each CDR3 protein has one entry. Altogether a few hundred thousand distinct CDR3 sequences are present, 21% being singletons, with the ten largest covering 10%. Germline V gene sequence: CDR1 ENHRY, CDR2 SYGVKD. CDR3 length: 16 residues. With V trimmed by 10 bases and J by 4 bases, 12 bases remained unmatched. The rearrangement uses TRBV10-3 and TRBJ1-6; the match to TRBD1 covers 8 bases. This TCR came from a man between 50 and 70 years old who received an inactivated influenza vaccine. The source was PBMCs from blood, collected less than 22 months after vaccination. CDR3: CATYDSGTGYNSPLHF. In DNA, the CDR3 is TGTGCCACCTATGATTCCGGGACAGGATATAATTCACCCCTCCACTTT.